The source of this T cell receptor beta chain is a study of T cells in Graves' hyperthyroidism and ophthalmopathy (dated by TCRdb to the late 2010s). With respect to the entire study: To identify distinguishing TCR V-J signatures, a discovery cohort of 90 to 100 patients was used, comprising 40 to 45 with Graves' ophthalmopathy and around 57 with stable Graves' hyperthyroidism. Prospective prediction of ophthalmopathy was tested in an independent validation cohort of approximately 18 hyperthyroidism patients and some 17 patients who later progressed to ophthalmopathy. The 100 discovery patients were randomly split 7:3 into training and test sets. In addition, the study compared T-cell repertoires in thyroid tissue and in blood from about 6 Graves' hyperthyroidism patients. After sampling, hyperthyroidism patients received methimazole starting at 30 mg daily, and ophthalmopathy patients received high-dose intravenous methylprednisolone. The paper reports TCR Vbeta CDR3 sequencing of roughly 140 peripheral blood samples: 43 ophthalmopathy, under 85 hyperthyroidism and 17 progressor patients.

The TCR beta CDR3 regions were amplified from the RNA transcripts. The TCR CDR3 was subjected to a first round of RT-PCR using the HTBI primer set and the Qiagen OneStep RT-PCR kit. Libraries were constructed in a second round of multiplex PCR, after which size selection and purification were performed. Sequencing of the libraries was done on an Illumina HiSeq2000 using paired-end 100 bp reads. The authors' pipeline ran thus. SOAPnuke was used to process the raw data, throwing out any read that contained adapters or uncalled bases, had a mean Phred below 15, or lacked an exact constant-primer or identifier match. High-quality paired reads were merged with COPE v1.2.5, and unique nucleotide sequences were defined as clonotypes. Clonotypes were aligned to IMGT TRBV, TRBD and TRBJ reference segments using MiTCR v1.1. Analysis was restricted to V-J combinations with a frequency above 0.0001, which covered roughly 99% of repertoires. The TCS score was defined as F50 (clonal expansion) divided by E x V (chaos), with BLOSUM62-based TCRdist calculated between CDR3 peptides within each V-J. Welch's t-statistics and random forest reduced 450 to 600 V-J features to 10 to 15, which were used in a naive Bayes classifier (R e1071). TCRdb passed the public sequencing reads through fastp at Q25 and MiXCR, retaining productive beta sequences. Each record represents a unique CDR3 protein, reported with the most common genes and DNA among its rows. Here the V and J calls rest on TCRdb's processing, not on the authors' analysis. Counted in this sample were approximately 560,000 distinct CDR3 sequences; 40% to 55% of them appeared once. Clones ranked in the top ten supply about 7.8% of the sample.

Stable Graves' hyperthyroidism was defined as no progression to ophthalmopathy during 18 months of follow-up. Hyperthyroidism patients were newly diagnosed, had a disease duration of under 2 months, and were aged 18 to 65 years. Any patient with an uncontrolled infection, another autoimmune disease, pregnancy or lactation was excluded. Diagnoses relied on clinical symptoms, serum thyroxine and TRAb, thyroid ultrasound and orbital computed tomography. Trizol reagent was used to extract total RNA, and RNA quality was then checked on an Agilent 2100 Bioanalyzer. The germline V and J ends show losses of 5 bases and 5 bases respectively, and no gene match explains 5 bases of the junction. The germline V gene provides CDR1 SGDLS and CDR2 YYNGEE. The CDR3 runs 15 amino acids, cysteine and phenylalanine included. Only the CDR3 DNA is retained, 45 bases long and in frame from the first base. Results and caveats for the whole study, not just this receptor: Sample size was not statistically predetermined, and investigators were not blinded to group allocation. Blood samples also contained most of the expanded thyroid clonotypes (frequency above 0.001), which suggests that blood repertoires may reflect thyroid immune responses. In validation, the model predicted progression to ophthalmopathy with over 65% sensitivity and 72.22% specificity, a median of 6.5 months before onset. Ophthalmopathy was separated from stable hyperthyroidism by a 13 V-J signature model, with around 90% sensitivity and roughly 81% specificity obtained in cross-validation and 80%/75% obtained in testing.

This clonotype was seen more than once but under ten times. It has no known antigen specificity. No base qualities exist here, and no much larger clone lies one base off it. The TCR comes from a woman aged 18-29 years with Graves' hyperthyroidism. Donor details come from another sample of the same person, matched by shared clones. Sequences were obtained from peripheral blood or thyroid tissue (not recorded which). Here the chain combines TRBV9 and TRBJ2-5; TRBD2 fits 14 bases in the junction. The CDR3 here reads CASSGTSGGPETQYF. The sequence in DNA is TGTGCCAGCAGTGGGACTAGCGGGGGACCCGAGACCCAGTACTTC.